This T cell receptor beta chain originates from a study of blood T cell repertoires in COVID-19. Germline lookup yields CDR1 SEHNR and CDR2 FQNEAQ (reference sequence). This CDR3 region has 15 residues. Germline trimming cut 3 bases from V and 0 bases from J; bases unmatched to any gene: 2. TCRdb keeps only in-frame clones here, not all; method: immunoSEQ multiplex PCR. The table lists about 220,000 clones, approximately 90% of them singletons. The sample comprised PBMCs or T cells enriched from blood (not recorded which). The clonotype comes from a woman aged 40 to 50 with acute COVID-19. The chain recombines TRBV7-9 with TRBJ2-1; 7 nucleotides align to TRBD1. The chain's CDR3 is CASSFRDSSYNEQFF. The CDR3 DNA sequence: TGTGCCAGCAGCTTCCGGGACAGCTCCTACAATGAGCAGTTCTTC.